This TCR beta chain came from a study of T cell responses to AZD1222 COVID-19 vaccine. Study context: Pooled samples include second doses given at about 4 or 12 weeks. Study outcomes and limitations: Epitopes outside B.1.351 and B.1.1.7 mutated regions reportedly drew nearly half of spike TCRs.

CDR1 is SNHLY, CDR2 FYNNEI, per germline. The CDR3 length is 14 residues. The V end lost 2 bases, the J end lost 5 bases, and 12 bases lay between the germline ends. Comment on this clone: Its antigen is undetermined.

Generated by immunoSEQ multiplex PCR, the TCRdb table keeps only in-frame clones and is missing some. The sample lists 100,000 to 120,000 clones; roughly 85% were seen once. Here the sequenced sample was peripheral blood, taken on day 0 of AZD1222 vaccination. The receptor was derived from an adult in good health. This sequence joins TRBV2 and TRBJ1-2, with D maybe TRBD1 (6 bases). CDR3 coding DNA: TGTGCCAGCAGTGAAAACAGGGTCGGGTATGGCTACACCTTC. This sequence encodes CASSENRVGYGYTF. Together with reference TRBV2 and TRBJ1-2, the CDR3 gives the full variable domain: EPEVTQTPSHQVTQMGQEVILRCVPISNHLYFYWYRQILGQKVEFLVSFYNNEISEKSEIFDDQFSVERPDGSNFTLKIRSTKLEDSAMYFCASSENRVGYGYTFGSGTRLTVV.